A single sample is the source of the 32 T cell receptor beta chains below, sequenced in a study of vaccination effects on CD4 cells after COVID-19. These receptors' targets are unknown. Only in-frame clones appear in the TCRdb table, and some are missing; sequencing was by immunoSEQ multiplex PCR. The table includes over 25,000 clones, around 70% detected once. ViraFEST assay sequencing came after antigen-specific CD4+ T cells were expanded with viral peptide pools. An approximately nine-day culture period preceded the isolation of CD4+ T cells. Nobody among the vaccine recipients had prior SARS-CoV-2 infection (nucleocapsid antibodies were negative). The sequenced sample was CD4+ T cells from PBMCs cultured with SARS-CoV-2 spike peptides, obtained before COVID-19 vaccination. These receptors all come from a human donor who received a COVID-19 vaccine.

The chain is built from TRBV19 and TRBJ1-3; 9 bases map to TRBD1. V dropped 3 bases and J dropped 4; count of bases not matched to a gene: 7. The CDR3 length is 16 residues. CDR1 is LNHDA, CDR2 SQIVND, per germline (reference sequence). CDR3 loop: CASSIAGQGIGNTIYF. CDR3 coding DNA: TGTGCCAGTAGTATCGCGGGACAGGGCATAGGAAACACCATATATTTT.

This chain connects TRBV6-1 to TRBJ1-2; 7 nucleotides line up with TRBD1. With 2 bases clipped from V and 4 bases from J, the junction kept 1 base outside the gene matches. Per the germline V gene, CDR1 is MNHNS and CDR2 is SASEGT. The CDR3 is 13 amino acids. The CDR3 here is CASSENRGYGYTF. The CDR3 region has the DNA TGTGCCAGCAGTGAAAACAGGGGCTATGGCTACACCTTC.

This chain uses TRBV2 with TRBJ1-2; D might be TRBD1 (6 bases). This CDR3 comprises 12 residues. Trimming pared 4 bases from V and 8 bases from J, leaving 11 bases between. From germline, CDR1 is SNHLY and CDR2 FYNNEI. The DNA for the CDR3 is TGTGCCAGCAGTGCGGGGGGCCAGGGCTACACCTTC. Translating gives CASSAGGQGYTF.

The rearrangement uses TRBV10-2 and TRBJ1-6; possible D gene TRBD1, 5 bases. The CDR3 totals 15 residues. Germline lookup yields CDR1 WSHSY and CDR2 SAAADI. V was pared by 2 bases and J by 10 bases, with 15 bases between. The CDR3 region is CASSEARGFGSPLHF. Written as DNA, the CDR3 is TGCGCCAGCAGTGAGGCTCGGGGGTTTGGCTCACCCCTCCACTTT.

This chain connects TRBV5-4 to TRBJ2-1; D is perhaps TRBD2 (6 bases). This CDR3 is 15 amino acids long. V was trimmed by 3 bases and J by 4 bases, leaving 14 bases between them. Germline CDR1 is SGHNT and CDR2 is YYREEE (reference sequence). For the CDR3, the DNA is TGTGCCAGCAGCTCAGGTGGACGGGAGTACAATGAGCAGTTCTTC. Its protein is CASSSGGREYNEQFF.

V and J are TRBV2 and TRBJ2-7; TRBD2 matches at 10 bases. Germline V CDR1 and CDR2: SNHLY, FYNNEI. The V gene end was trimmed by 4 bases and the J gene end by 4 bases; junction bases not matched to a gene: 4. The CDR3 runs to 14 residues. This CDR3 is CASSAGLARYEQYF. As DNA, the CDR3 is TGTGCCAGCAGTGCGGGACTAGCGCGTTACGAGCAGTACTTC.

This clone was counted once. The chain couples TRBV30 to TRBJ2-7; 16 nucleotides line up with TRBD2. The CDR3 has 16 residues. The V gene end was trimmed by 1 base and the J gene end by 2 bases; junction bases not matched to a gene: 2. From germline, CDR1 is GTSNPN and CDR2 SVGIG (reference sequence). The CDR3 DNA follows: TGTGCCTGGAGTGACGGGACTAGCGGGGGGGCCTACGAGCAGTACTTC. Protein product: CAWSDGTSGGAYEQYF.

CDR3 residues: CASSPQSSNQPQHF. The CDR3 nucleotides read TGTGCCAGCAGCCCGCAGAGTAGCAATCAGCCCCAGCATTTT. The rearrangement uses TRBV7-9 and TRBJ1-5; D unresolved. The CDR3 is made up of 14 amino acids. In germline, CDR1 is SEHNR, CDR2 FQNEAQ (reference sequence). V was shortened by 5 bases and J by 0 bases, with 8 bases between the two germline ends.

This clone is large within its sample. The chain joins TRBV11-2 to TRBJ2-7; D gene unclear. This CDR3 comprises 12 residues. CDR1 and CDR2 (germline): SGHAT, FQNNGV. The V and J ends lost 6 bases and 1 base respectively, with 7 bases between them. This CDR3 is CASRSTSYEQYF. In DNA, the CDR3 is TGTGCCAGCAGAAGCACTTCCTACGAGCAGTACTTC.

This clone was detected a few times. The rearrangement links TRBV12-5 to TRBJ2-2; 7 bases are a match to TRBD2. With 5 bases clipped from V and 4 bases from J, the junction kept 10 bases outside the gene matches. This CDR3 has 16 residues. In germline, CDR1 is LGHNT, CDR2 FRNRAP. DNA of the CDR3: TGTGCTAGTGGTCTCCGACCAGGCGGGAGCACCGGGGAGCTGTTTTTT. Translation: CASGLRPGGSTGELFF. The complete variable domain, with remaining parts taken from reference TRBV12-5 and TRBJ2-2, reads DARVTQTPRHKVTEMGQEVTMRCQPILGHNTVFWYRQTMMQGLELLAYFRNRAPLDDSGMPKDRFSAEMPDATLATLKIQPSEPRDSAVYFCASGLRPGGSTGELFFGEGSRLTVL.

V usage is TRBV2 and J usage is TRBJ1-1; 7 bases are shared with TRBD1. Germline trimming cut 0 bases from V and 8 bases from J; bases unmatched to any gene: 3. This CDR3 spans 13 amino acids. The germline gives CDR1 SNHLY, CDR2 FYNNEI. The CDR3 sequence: CASSEAKTGEAFF. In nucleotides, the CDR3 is TGTGCCAGCAGTGAAGCTAAGACAGGGGAAGCTTTCTTT.

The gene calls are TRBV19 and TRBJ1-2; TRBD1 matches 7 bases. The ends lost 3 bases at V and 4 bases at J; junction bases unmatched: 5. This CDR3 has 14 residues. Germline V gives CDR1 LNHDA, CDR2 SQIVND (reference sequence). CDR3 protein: CASSIRGQLYGYTF. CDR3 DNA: TGTGCCAGTAGTATCCGGGGACAGCTCTATGGCTACACCTTC.

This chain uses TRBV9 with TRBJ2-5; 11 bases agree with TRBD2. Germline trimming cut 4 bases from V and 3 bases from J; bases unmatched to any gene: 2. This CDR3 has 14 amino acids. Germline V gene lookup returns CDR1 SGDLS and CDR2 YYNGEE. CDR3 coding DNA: TGTGCCAGCAGCCCGACTAGCGGGAAAGAGACCCAGTACTTC. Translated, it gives CASSPTSGKETQYF.

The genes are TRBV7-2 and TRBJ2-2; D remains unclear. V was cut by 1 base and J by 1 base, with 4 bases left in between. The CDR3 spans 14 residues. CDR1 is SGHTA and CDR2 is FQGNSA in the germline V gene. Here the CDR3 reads CASSLEGNTGELFF. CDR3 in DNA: TGTGCCAGCAGCTTAGAAGGGAACACCGGGGAGCTGTTTTTT.

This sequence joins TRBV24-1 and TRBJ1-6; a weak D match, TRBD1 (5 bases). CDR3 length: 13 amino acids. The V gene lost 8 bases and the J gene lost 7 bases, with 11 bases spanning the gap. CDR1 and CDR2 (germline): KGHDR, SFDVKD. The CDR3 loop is CATKGDLNSPLHF. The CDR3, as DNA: TGTGCCACCAAAGGGGACCTCAATTCACCCCTCCACTTT.

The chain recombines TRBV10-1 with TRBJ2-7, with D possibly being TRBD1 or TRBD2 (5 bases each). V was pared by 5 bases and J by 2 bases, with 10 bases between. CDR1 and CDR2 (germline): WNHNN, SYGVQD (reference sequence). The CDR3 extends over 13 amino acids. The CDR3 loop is CASSPGRTYEQYF. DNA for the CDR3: TGCGCCAGCAGTCCGGGACGGACCTACGAGCAGTACTTC.

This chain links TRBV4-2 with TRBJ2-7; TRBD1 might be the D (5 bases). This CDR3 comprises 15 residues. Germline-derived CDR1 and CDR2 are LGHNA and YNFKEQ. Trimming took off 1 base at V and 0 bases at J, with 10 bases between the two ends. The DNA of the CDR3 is TGTGCCAGCAGCCAAGCACAGGATAGCTCCTACGAGCAGTACTTC. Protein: CASSQAQDSSYEQYF.

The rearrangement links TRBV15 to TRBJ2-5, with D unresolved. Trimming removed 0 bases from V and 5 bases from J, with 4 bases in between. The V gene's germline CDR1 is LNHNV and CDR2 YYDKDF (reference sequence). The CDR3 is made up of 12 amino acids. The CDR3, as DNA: TGTGCCACCAGCAGAGACATTGAGACCCAGTACTTC. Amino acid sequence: CATSRDIETQYF.

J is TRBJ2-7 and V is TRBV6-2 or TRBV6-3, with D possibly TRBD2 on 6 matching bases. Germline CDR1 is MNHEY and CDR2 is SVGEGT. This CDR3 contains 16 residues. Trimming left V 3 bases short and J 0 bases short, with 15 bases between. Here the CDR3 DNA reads TGTGCCAGCAGTTATTATGGCGGGGAGAGCTCCTACGAGCAGTACTTC. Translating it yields CASSYYGGESSYEQYF.

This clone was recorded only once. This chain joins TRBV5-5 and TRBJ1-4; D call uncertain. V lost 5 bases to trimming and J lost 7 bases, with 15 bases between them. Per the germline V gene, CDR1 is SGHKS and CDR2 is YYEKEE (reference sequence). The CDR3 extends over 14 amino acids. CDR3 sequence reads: CASRETVSVEKLFF. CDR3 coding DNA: TGTGCCAGCAGGGAAACGGTTTCGGTTGAAAAACTGTTTTTT.

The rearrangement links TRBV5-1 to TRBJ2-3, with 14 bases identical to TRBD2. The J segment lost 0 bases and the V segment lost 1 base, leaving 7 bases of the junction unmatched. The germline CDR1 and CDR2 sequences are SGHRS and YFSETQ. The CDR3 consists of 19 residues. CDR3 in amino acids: CASSLLGTSGSLSTDTQYF. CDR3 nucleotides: TGCGCCAGCAGCTTGTTGGGGACTAGCGGGAGTCTTAGCACAGATACGCAGTATTTT.

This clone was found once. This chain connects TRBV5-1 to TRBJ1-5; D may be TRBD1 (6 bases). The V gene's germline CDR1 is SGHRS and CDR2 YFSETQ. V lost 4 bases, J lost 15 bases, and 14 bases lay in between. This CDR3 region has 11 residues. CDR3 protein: CASSTGLIRHF. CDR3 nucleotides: TGCGCCAGCAGCACAGGGTTGATTCGGCATTTT.

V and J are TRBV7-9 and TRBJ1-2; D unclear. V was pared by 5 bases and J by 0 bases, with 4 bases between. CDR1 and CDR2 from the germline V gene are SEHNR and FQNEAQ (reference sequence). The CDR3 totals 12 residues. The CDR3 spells CASSTTNYGYTF. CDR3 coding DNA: TGTGCCAGCAGCACGACTAACTATGGCTACACCTTC.

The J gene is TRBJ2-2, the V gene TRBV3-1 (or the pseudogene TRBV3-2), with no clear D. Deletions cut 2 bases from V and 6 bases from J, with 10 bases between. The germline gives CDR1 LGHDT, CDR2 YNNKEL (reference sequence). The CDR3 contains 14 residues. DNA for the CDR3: TGTGCCAGCAGCCAAATGGCAGCCCCCGGGGAGCTGTTTTTT. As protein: CASSQMAAPGELFF.

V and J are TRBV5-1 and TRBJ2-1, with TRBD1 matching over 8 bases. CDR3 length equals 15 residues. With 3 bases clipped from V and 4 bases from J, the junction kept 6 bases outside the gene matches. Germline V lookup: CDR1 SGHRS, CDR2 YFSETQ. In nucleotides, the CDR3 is TGCGCCAGCAGCTCTACCGGGACAGGTTACAATGAGCAGTTCTTC. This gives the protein CASSSTGTGYNEQFF.

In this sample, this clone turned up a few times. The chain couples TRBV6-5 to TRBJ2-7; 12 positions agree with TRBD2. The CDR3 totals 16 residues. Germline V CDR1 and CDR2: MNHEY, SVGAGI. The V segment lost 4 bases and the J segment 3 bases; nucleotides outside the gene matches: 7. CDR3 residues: CASSLTSGGFSYEQYF. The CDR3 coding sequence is TGTGCCAGCAGTTTGACTAGCGGGGGTTTCAGCTACGAGCAGTACTTC.

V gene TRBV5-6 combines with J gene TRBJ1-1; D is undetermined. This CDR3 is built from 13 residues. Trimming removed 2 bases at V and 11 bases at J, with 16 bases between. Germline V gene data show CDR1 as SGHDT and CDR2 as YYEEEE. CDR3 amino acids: CASSFEFGGEAFF. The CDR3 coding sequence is TGTGCCAGCAGCTTCGAGTTCGGTGGTGAGGCTTTCTTT.

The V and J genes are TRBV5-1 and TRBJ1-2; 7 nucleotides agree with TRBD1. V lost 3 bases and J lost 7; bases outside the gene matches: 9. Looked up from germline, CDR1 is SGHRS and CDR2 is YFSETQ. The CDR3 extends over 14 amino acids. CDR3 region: CASSSGQRAGGYTF. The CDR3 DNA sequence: TGCGCCAGCAGCTCGGGACAGCGGGCGGGTGGCTACACCTTC.

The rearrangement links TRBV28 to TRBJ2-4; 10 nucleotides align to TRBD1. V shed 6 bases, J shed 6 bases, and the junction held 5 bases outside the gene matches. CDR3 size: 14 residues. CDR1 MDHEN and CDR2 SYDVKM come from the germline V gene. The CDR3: CASREGQGGNIQYF. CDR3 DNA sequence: TGTGCCAGCAGGGAAGGACAGGGGGGAAACATTCAGTACTTC.

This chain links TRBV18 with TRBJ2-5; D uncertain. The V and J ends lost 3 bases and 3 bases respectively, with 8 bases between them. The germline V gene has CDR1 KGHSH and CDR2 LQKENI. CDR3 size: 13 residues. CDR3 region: CASSPLNEETQYF. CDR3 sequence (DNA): TGTGCCAGCTCACCGTTGAACGAAGAGACCCAGTACTTC.

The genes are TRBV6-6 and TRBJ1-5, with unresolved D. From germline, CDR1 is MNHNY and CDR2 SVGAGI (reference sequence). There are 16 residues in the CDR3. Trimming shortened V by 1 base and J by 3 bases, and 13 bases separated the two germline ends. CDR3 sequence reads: CASSYFSAVSNQPQHF. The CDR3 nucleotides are TGTGCCAGCAGTTACTTTTCGGCAGTGTCCAATCAGCCCCAGCATTTT.

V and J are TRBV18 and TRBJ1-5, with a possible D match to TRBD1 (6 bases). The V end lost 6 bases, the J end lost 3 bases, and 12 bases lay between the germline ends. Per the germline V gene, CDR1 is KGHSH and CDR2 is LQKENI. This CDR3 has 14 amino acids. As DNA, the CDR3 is TGTGCCAGCTCCGAACAGGGTGACAATCAGCCCCAGCATTTT. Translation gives CASSEQGDNQPQHF.